This record covers a single TCR beta chain. Germline loops: CDR1 SGDLS, CDR2 YYNGEE. V shed 1 base and J shed 1 base, with 6 bases lying between them. This CDR3 has 14 residues. The data were taken from a study of TIL therapy for anti-PD-1-resistant metastatic lung cancer. Time point: pre-treatment sample, taken before nivolumab and TIL therapy. Patients were adults with stage 4 NSCLC. This was the immunoSEQ v3 assay. TCRdb's copy holds only in-frame clones and misses some; the assay was immunoSEQ multiplex PCR. The data hold about 19,000 clones, with nearly 80% observed a single time. Sequenced here: blood, sampled at baseline. V and J are TRBV9 and TRBJ1-3; no clear D. The origin of this receptor is a person between 25 and 80 years old with non-small cell lung cancer. The CDR3 coding sequence is TGTGCCAGCAGCGTATCGGGGTCTGGAAACACCATATATTTT. It is translated as CASSVSGSGNTIYF.